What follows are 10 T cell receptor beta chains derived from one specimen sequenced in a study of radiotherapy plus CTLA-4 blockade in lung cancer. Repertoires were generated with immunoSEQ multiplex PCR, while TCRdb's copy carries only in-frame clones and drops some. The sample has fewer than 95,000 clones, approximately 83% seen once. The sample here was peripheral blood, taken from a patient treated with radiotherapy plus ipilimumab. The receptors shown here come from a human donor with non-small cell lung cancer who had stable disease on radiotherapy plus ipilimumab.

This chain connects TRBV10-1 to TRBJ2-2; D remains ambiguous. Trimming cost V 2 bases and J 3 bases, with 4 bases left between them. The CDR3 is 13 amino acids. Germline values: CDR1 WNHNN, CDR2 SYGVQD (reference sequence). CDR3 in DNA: TGCGCCAGCAGTGAGGGGTACACCGGGGAGCTGTTTTTT. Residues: CASSEGYTGELFF.

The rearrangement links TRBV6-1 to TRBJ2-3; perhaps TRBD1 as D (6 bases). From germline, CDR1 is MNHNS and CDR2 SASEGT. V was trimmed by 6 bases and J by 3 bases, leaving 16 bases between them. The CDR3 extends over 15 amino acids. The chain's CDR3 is CASSPTGSQTDTQYF. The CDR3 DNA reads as TGTGCCAGCAGCCCTACAGGGTCCCAGACAGATACGCAGTATTTT.

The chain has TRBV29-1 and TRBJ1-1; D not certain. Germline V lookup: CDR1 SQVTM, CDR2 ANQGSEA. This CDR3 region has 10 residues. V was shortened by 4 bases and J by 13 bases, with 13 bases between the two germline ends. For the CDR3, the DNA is TGCAGCGTTGCGGAGATGAAGCTTTTCTTT. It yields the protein CSVAEMKLFF. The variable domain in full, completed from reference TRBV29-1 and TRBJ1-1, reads SAVISQKPSRDICQRGTSLTIQCQVDSQVTMMFWYRQQPGQSLTLIATANQGSEATYESGFVIDKFPISRPNLTFSTLTVSNMSPEDSSIYLCSVAEMKLFFGQGTRLTVV.

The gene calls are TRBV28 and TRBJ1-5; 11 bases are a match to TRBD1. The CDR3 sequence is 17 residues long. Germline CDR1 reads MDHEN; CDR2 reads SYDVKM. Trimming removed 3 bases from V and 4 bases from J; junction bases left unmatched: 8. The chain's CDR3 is CASSLTPGQGANQPQHF. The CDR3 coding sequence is TGTGCCAGCAGTTTGACCCCTGGACAGGGGGCTAATCAGCCCCAGCATTTT.

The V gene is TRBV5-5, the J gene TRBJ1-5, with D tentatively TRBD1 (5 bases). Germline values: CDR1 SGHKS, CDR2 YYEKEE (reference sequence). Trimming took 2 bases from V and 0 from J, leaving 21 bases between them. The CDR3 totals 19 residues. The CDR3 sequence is CASSFSVGVGGDSNQPQHF. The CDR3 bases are TGTGCCAGCAGCTTTTCGGTGGGGGTTGGAGGAGATAGCAATCAGCCCCAGCATTTT.

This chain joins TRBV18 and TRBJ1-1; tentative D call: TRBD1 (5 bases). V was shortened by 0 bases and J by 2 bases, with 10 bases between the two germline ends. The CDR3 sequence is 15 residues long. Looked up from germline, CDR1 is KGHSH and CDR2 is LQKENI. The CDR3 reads CASSPPRGDNTEAFF. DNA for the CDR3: TGTGCCAGCTCACCACCGCGAGGGGACAACACTGAAGCTTTCTTT.

Here the CDR3 reads CASSPRGPRGYSNQPQHF. The CDR3 DNA sequence: TGTGCCAGCAGCCCGAGAGGACCCAGGGGGTATAGCAATCAGCCCCAGCATTTT. The V call is TRBV28, the J call TRBJ1-5; 7 nucleotides line up with TRBD1. The CDR3 is 18 amino acids. The germline CDR1 and CDR2 sequences are MDHEN and SYDVKM. Trimming cost V 6 bases and J 0 bases; bases outside gene matches: 14.

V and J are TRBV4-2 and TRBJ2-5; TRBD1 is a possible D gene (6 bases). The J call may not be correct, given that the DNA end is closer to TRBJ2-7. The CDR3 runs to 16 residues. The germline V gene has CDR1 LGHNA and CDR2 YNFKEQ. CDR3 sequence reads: CASSQDWQGTSYEQYF. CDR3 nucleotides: TGTGCCAGCAGCCAAGATTGGCAGGGGACCTCCTACGAGCAGTACTTC.

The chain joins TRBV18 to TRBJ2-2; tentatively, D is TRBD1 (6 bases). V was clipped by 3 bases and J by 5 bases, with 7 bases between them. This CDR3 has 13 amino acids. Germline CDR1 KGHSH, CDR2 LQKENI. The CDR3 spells CASSPGTTGELFF. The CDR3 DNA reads TGTGCCAGCTCACCGGGGACAACCGGGGAGCTGTTTTTT.

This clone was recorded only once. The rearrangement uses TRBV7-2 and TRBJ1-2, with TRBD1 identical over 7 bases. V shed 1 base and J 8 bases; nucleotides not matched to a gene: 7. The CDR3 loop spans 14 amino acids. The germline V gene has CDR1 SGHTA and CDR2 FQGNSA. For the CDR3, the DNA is TGTGCCAGCAGCTTAGGACAGGGCCCGGGGGGCTACACCTTC. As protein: CASSLGQGPGGYTF.